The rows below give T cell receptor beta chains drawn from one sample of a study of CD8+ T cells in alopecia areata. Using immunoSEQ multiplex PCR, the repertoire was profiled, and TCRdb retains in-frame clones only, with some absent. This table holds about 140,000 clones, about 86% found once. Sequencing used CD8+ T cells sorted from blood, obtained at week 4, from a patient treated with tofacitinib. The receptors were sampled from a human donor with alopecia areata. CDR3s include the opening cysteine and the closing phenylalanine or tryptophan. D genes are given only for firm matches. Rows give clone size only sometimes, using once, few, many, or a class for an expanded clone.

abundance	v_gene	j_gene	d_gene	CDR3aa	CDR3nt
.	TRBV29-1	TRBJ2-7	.	CSADDGTYEQYF	TGCAGCGCGGACGACGGAACCTACGAGCAGTACTTC
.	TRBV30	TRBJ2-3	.	CAWSSGIGADTQYF	TGTGCCTGGAGCTCAGGGATAGGAGCAGATACGCAGTATTTT
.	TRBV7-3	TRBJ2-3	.	CASSPWATADTQYF	TGTGCCAGCAGCCCGTGGGCGACAGCAGATACGCAGTATTTT
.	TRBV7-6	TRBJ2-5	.	CASSLVAAGQETQYF	TGTGCCAGCAGCTTAGTCGCGGCAGGCCAAGAGACCCAGTACTTC
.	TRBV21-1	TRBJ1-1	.	CASSKVDYGQGVTEAFF	TGTGCCAGCAGCAAAGTGGATTACGGACAGGGGGTCACTGAAGCTTTCTTT
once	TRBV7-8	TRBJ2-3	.	CASSLDWGATDTQYF	TGTGCCAGCAGCTTAGACTGGGGCGCGACAGATACGCAGTATTTT
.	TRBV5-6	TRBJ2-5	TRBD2	CASSLATSFQETQYF	TGTGCCAGCAGCTTGGCGACTAGCTTCCAAGAGACCCAGTACTTC
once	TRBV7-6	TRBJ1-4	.	CASSFGGGATNEKLFF	TGTGCCAGCAGCTTTGGCGGGGGAGCGACTAATGAAAAACTGTTTTTT
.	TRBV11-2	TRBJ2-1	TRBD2	CASSSSGASQFF	TGTGCCAGCAGCTCCAGCGGGGCAAGCCAGTTCTTC
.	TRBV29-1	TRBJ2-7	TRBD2	CSVEDRTSGSRSAMSSYEQYF	TGCAGCGTTGAAGATAGGACTAGCGGGAGCAGGTCTGCTATGAGCTCCTACGAGCAGTACTTC
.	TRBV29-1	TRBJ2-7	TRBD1	CSVRGQSGDYEQYF	TGCAGCGTGAGGGGGCAATCCGGAGACTACGAGCAGTACTTC
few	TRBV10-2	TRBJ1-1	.	CASSRGALLNTEAFF	TGCGCCAGCAGCAGGGGCGCTCTTTTGAACACTGAAGCTTTCTTT
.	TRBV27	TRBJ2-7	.	CASSFGTRDEQYF	TGTGCCAGCAGTTTCGGGACAAGGGACGAGCAGTACTTC
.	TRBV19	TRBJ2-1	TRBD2	CASSERGPHEQFF	TGTGCCAGTAGTGAGCGGGGGCCCCATGAGCAGTTCTTC
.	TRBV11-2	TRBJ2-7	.	CASSLDGLYEQYF	TGTGCCAGCAGCTTAGATGGTCTCTACGAGCAGTACTTC
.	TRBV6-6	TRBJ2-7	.	CASSYGSGSEEQYF	TGTGCCAGCAGTTACGGGTCAGGGTCGGAAGAGCAGTACTTC
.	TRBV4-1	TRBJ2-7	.	CASSRPASLIPGLGLGSYEQYF	TGCGCCAGCAGCCGACCGGCTTCACTTATACCGGGACTCGGGTTAGGGTCCTACGAGCAGTACTTC
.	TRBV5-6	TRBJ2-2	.	CASSLEGYLTGELFF	TGTGCCAGCAGCTTGGAGGGGTACCTCACCGGGGAGCTGTTTTTT
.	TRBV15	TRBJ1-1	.	CATSSRRNTEAFF	TGTGCCACCAGCAGCCGAAGGAACACTGAAGCTTTCTTT
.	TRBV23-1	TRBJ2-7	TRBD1	CASSRTGDGEQYF	TGCGCCAGCAGTCGGACAGGGGACGGGGAGCAGTACTTC
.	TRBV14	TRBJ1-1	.	CASSQDGPQGMNTEAFF	TGTGCCAGCAGCCAAGATGGTCCCCAGGGAATGAACACTGAAGCTTTCTTT
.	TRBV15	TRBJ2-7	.	CATSDSYEQYF	TGTGCCACCAGCGACTCCTACGAGCAGTACTTC
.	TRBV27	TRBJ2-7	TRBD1	CASSPGQGGYEQYF	TGTGCCAGCAGTCCGGGACAGGGGGGCTACGAGCAGTACTTC
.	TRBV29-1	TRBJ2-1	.	CSVLVGYNEQFF	TGCAGCGTTTTGGTTGGATACAATGAGCAGTTCTTC
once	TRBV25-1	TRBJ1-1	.	CASSDLGRNTEAFF	TGTGCCAGCAGTGATCTGGGGAGGAACACTGAAGCTTTCTTT
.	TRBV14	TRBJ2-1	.	CASSLTGLKSEQFF	TGTGCCAGCAGCCTTACCGGACTCAAAAGTGAGCAGTTCTTC
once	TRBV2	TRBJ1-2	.	CASSEDRGPNYGYTF	TGTGCCAGCAGTGAGGATAGGGGTCCTAACTATGGCTACACCTTC
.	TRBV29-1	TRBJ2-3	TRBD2	CSVAGTSGGLRADTQYF	TGCAGCGTTGCCGGGACTAGCGGGGGGCTAAGGGCAGATACGCAGTATTTT
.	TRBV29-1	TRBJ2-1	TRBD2	CSVRWEGNSYNEQFF	TGCAGCGTTAGGTGGGAGGGCAACTCCTACAATGAGCAGTTCTTC
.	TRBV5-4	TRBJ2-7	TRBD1	CASNNRDRGDEQYF	TGTGCCAGCAACAACCGGGACAGGGGCGACGAGCAGTACTTC
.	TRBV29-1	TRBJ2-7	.	CSVEFHTSYEQYF	TGCAGCGTTGAATTTCACACCTCCTACGAGCAGTACTTC
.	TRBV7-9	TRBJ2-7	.	CASSLEDSGHEQYF	TGTGCCAGCAGCTTAGAGGACAGCGGACACGAGCAGTACTTC
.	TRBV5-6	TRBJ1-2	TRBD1	CASSQGTGIGNYGYTF	TGTGCCAGCAGCCAGGGGACAGGGATCGGGAACTATGGCTACACCTTC
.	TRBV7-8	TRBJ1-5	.	CASSLAGARPQHF	TGTGCCAGCAGCTTAGCCGGGGCCAGGCCCCAGCATTTT
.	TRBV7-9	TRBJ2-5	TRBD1	CASRPGTASTQMVQETQYF	TGTGCCAGCAGACCAGGGACAGCATCAACCCAGATGGTACAAGAGACCCAGTACTTC
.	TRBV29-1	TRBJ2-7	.	CSTQTDYSYEQYF	TGCAGCACCCAGACAGACTACTCCTACGAGCAGTACTTC
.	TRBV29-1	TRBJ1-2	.	CSVVPTPRDTVYGYTF	TGCAGCGTTGTTCCAACTCCTCGGGACACCGTCTATGGCTACACCTTC
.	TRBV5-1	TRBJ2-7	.	CASSFWPPVYSYEQYF	TGCGCCAGCAGCTTTTGGCCCCCGGTCTACTCCTACGAGCAGTACTTC
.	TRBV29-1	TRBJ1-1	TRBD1	CSVRGSTEAFF	TGCAGCGTCAGGGGGAGCACTGAAGCTTTCTTT
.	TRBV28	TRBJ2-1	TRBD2	CASTMGGTSSDEQFF	TGTGCCAGCACCATGGGGGGGACTAGCTCCGATGAGCAGTTCTTC
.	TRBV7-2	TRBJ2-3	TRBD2	CASSLDGSGRRSRDTQYF	TGTGCCAGCAGCCTAGACGGTAGCGGGAGGCGATCAAGGGATACGCAGTATTTT